This T cell receptor beta chain was profiled in a study of OX40 agonist ivuxolimab in advanced cancers. Turning to the study itself: Therapy given before enrollment (anti-PD-1, anti-PD-L1 or anti-CTLA-4) was allowed, and under 45% had some.

General study results and limits: On average, a greater number of expanded clones characterised CD8+ T cells relative to CD4+.

Details on this clone: Its antigen is still unknown.

Data came from immunoSEQ multiplex PCR; TCRdb stores just in-frame clones and leaves some out. The sample holds approximately 130,000 clones, approximately 90% seen once. V was clipped by 1 base and J by 6 bases; unmatched bases: 5. From germline, CDR1 is MGHRA and CDR2 YSYEKL. The length of the CDR3 is 16 residues. Sequenced material: CD4+ or CD8+ T cells sorted from blood, taken in a trial of the OX40 agonist ivuxolimab. The V call is TRBV4-1, the J call TRBJ2-2; 10 bases are a match to TRBD2. The source is an adult with an advanced solid tumor such as melanoma, head and neck, liver or kidney cancer. In DNA, the CDR3 is TGCGCCAGCAGCCAAGGTTCTAGCGGGAGAGCCGGGGAGCTGTTTTTT. It encodes CASSQGSSGRAGELFF.